Below, one T cell receptor beta chain is given with its context. Its antigen remains unidentified. Looked up from germline, CDR1 is DFQATT and CDR2 is SNEGSKA (reference sequence). Trimming took 0 bases from V and 5 from J; bases not matched to a gene: 7. CDR3 length: 15 residues. These data originate in a study of T cell repertoires in cytomegalovirus infection. The overall study: Recently identified HLA-C-restricted CMV epitopes and well-studied HLA-B-restricted CMV epitopes were used by the study. Both a matching HLA type and CMV infection were indicated by public TCR beta signatures.

Broader study findings: The study identified carriers of CMV plus the relevant HLA from cumulative public TCR beta family frequency. HLA-C-restricted CMV-specific TCR beta clonotypes were dominant in the ex vivo response.

One entry per CDR3 protein, called by TCRdb with MiXCR from the reads. The sample has 800,000 to 950,000 distinct CDR3 sequences; about 33% are singletons. The sequence was collected from a human donor in good health (CMV status not recorded). Some clones in this sample may be carry-over from other donors' samples. This chain connects TRBV20-1 to TRBJ2-1, with 7 bases identical to TRBD1. The source was cultured CD8+ T cells from PBMCs, collected from culture after CMV antigen stimulation. In DNA form, the CDR3 reads TGCAGTGCTAGAGAGCCGGGACAGCTCCACAATGAGCAGTTCTTC. Encoded protein: CSAREPGQLHNEQFF.